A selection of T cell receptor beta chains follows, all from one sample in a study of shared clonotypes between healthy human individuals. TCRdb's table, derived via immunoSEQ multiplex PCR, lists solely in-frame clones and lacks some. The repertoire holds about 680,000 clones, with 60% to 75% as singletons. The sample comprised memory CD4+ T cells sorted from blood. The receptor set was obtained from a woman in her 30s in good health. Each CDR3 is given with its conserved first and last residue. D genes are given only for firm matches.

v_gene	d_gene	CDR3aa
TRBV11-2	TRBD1	CASSPQQGTGELFF
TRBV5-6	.	CASSLERTDSYEQYF
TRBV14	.	CASSWGAAGADTQYF
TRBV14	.	CASSPPVGELFF
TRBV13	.	CASSLERGPEQYF
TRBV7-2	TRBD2	CASSLIATSGTSSYEQYF
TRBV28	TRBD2	CASRHGRAGGIHEQFF
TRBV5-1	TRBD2	CASSLGGTSATYEQYF
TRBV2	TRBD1	CASVEPGQLNNEQFF
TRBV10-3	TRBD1	CAISGGQGYEQYF
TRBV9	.	CASSVSTEETQYF
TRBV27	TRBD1	CASSPGTAPTYEQYF
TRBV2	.	CASSGRRQETQYF
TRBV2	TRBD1	CASSLNRGTNEKLFF
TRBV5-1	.	CASSLDGSLTGELFF
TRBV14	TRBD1	CASSPQTGGDSGGYTF
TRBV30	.	CAWSVQGDSPLHF
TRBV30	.	CAWSVLQDQPQHF
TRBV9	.	CASSVKQTSNQPQHF
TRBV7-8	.	CASSSKAGATEAFF
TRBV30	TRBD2	CAWSVLEGLAYEQYF
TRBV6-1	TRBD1	CASSEETGTYNEQFF
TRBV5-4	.	CVSSLGLREPQHF
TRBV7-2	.	CASSFSRGQETQYF
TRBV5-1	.	CASSLEGNGANVLTF
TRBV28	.	CASCSNTDMNTEAFF
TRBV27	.	CASSLVFPGELFF
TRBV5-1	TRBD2	CASSLDGLAGVSVTQYF
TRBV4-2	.	CASSQALDGDVDTQYF
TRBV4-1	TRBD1	CASSQERTGGWETQYF
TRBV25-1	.	CASSDRAGRSDTQYF
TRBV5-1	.	CASSLASNSGNYNEQFF
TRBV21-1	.	CASMVQGLNEKLFF
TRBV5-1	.	CASSLGGSQETQYF
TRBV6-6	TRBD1	CASSFTTGDNEKLFF
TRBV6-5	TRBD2	CASSFRTSGNNEQFF
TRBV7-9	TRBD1	CASSSTGAHQPQHF
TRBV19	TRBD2	CASSIRVSSGVYNEQFF
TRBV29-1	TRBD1	CSAYDRGEAFF
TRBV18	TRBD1	CASSPPSGGKSYF
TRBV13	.	CASSRRGGGQETQYF
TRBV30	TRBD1	CAWSPRTGEGEKLFF
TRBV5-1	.	CASSLDPVSYGYTF
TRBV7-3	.	CASSLLGGPSGELFF